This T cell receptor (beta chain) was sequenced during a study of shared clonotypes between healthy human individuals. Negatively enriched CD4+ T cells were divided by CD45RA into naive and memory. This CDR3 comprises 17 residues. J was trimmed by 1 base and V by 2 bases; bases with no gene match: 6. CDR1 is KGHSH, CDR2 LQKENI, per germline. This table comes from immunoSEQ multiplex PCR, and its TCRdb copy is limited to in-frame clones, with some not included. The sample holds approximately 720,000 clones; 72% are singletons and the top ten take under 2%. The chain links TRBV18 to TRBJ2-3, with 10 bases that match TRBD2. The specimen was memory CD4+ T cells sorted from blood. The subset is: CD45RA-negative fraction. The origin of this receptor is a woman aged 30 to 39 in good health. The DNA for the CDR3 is TGTGCCAGCTCACCAAGTCCAGCGGGAGGGGGCACAGATACGCAGTATTTT. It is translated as CASSPSPAGGGTDTQYF.